The clone carrying this TCR beta chain was found many times. What it binds is not known. Researchers barred patients who had uncontrolled infection, other autoimmune disease, pregnancy or lactation. The PBMCs were taken from roughly 9.3 ml of fresh peripheral blood. CDR3 size: 14 residues. V was trimmed by 0 bases and J by 5 bases, leaving 14 bases between them. The germline V gene has CDR1 SQVTM and CDR2 ANQGSEA. This entry comes from a study of T cells in Graves' hyperthyroidism and ophthalmopathy. Background on the study: At the time of initial diagnosis and before any treatment, peripheral blood was collected. Whole-study findings and limits: Ophthalmopathy was model-predicted a median around 6.7 months pre-onset.

Researchers amplified the TCR beta CDR3 regions from RNA transcripts. The HTBI primer set served for first-round RT-PCR of the TCR CDR3. TCRdb re-called the multiplex PCR reads with MiXCR, one entry per CDR3 protein. The repertoire holds 500,000 to 650,000 distinct CDR3 sequences, with around 13% as singletons. The chain employs TRBV29-1 and TRBJ2-7; tentatively, D is TRBD1 (6 bases). Input material: blood. This receptor was identified in a woman aged 45-65 years with Graves' ophthalmopathy. CDR3: CSVEEPTGSDEQYF. DNA of the CDR3: TGCAGCGTTGAAGAGCCGACAGGTAGCGACGAGCAGTACTTC.